These 21 T cell receptor beta chains came from one sample sequenced in a study of post-analysis software for immune sequencing data. Overall study findings and caveats: TRBV5-6, TRBV5-1 and TRBV20-1 were among five TRBV segments more frequent in patients than controls.

Which antigens these TCRs recognize remains unknown. Unique molecular identifiers tagged the TCR beta cDNA libraries. TCRdb recomputed calls from the PCR reads with MiXCR, one row per CDR3 protein. This sample has hundreds of thousands of distinct CDR3 sequences; roughly 27% occur once, and the top ten carry 0.55% to 0.65%. Sequenced: blood. These receptors were taken from a girl aged 10-17 years with multiple sclerosis.

This clonotype was seen only a few times. This chain joins TRBV6-5 and TRBJ1-2, with D possibly being TRBD1 (5 bases). CDR1 is MNHEY and CDR2 is SVGAGI in the germline V gene. This CDR3 spans 13 amino acids. The V end was cut by 2 bases, the J end by 8 bases, with 12 bases between. The CDR3 nucleotides are TGTGCCAGCAGTTACGGGCAGGGTGTCGGCTACACCTTC. Protein: CASSYGQGVGYTF.

This clonotype appeared a few times. The rearrangement uses TRBV5-5 and TRBJ2-5; D might be TRBD1 (5 bases). V dropped 4 bases and J dropped 2 bases, with 18 bases sitting between them. The CDR3 is 16 amino acids. CDR1 is SGHKS and CDR2 is YYEKEE in the germline V gene (reference sequence). CDR3: CASSPGVGAVQETQYF. CDR3 bases: TGTGCCAGCAGCCCCGGCGTTGGGGCGGTACAAGAGACCCAGTACTTC. Full variable domain (rest looked up from reference TRBV5-5 and TRBJ2-5): DAGVTQSPTHLIKTRGQQVTLRCSPISGHKSVSWYQQVLGQGPQFIFQYYEKEERGRGNFPDRFSARQFPNYSSELNVNALLLGDSALYLCASSPGVGAVQETQYFGPGTRLLVL.

The chain links TRBV11-2 to TRBJ2-1, with 8 bases fitting TRBD2. This CDR3 comprises 17 residues. V shed 0 bases and J 0 bases; nucleotides not matched to a gene: 4. Germline V gene data show CDR1 as SGHAT and CDR2 as FQNNGV. The CDR3 DNA reads TGTGCCAGCAGCTTAGATATCGGGACTAGCTCCTACAATGAGCAGTTCTTC. This translates into CASSLDIGTSSYNEQFF.

The chain recombines TRBV20-1 with TRBJ1-6; TRBD1 is a possible D gene (6 bases). There are 15 residues in the CDR3. Germline-derived CDR1 and CDR2 are DFQATT and SNEGSKA (reference sequence). The V and J ends lost 6 bases and 7 bases respectively, with 19 bases between them. CDR3 sequence reads: CSAQRQGLGNSPLHF. CDR3 in DNA: TGCAGTGCCCAGAGGCAGGGGCTGGGGAATTCACCCCTCCACTTT.

The chain uses TRBV12-3 or TRBV12-4 and TRBJ2-3; TRBD1 might be the D (6 bases). Between the trimmed V and J ends, which lost 3 bases and 2 bases, there was a span of 33 bases. The CDR3 totals 22 residues. DNA for the CDR3: TGTGCCAGCAGTTTTTATTCCTCCTCCTGGGGGAGACAGGACCGATCCACAGATACGCAGTATTTT. Its protein is CASSFYSSSWGRQDRSTDTQYF.

In the case of this clonotype: One junction end does not reproduce the germline sequence, and a read error may be involved. The CDR3 region has the DNA TGTGCCAGCAGCACACATGGGACTACGCCCGACGAGCGGTACTTC. Amino acid sequence: CASSTHGTTPDERYF. The chain is built from TRBV7-8 and TRBJ2-7; 7 nucleotides match TRBD2. The CDR3 is 15 residues long. Germline V gene sequence: CDR1 SGHVS, CDR2 FQNEAQ.

This chain links TRBV29-1 with TRBJ1-2; D is perhaps TRBD1 (5 bases). The CDR3 is made up of 14 amino acids. Germline V gene sequence: CDR1 SQVTM, CDR2 ANQGSEA. V gave up 3 bases and J gave up 3 bases, with 14 bases separating them. The DNA for the CDR3 is TGCAGCGTTGAGAGTCCGGGACTCGACTATGGCTACACCTTC. As protein: CSVESPGLDYGYTF.

This clonotype came up many times. The chain is built from TRBV20-1 and TRBJ2-7; D might be TRBD2 (5 bases). Germline-derived CDR1 and CDR2 are DFQATT and SNEGSKA (reference sequence). Deletions cut 5 bases from V and 2 bases from J, with 13 bases between. The CDR3 consists of 13 residues. The CDR3 DNA follows: TGCAGTGCTTACCTCGGACTTGCCTACGAGCAGTACTTC. The encoded protein is CSAYLGLAYEQYF.

This clonotype occurred a few times. The V gene is TRBV6-5, the J gene TRBJ2-7, with D tentatively TRBD1 (5 bases). Germline assignment: CDR1 MNHEY and CDR2 SVGAGI. V lost 4 bases and J 2 bases, leaving 12 bases between the germline ends. The CDR3 runs to 14 residues. CDR3 sequence reads: CASSWGFRAYEQYF. The CDR3 coding sequence is TGTGCCAGCAGTTGGGGCTTCCGGGCCTACGAGCAGTACTTC.

The sample holds one count of this clonotype. This sequence joins TRBV18 and TRBJ1-1, with D tentatively TRBD1 (6 bases). V was clipped by 0 bases and J by 11 bases, with 16 bases between them. There are 14 residues in the CDR3. Germline V gives CDR1 KGHSH, CDR2 LQKENI. In nucleotides, the CDR3 is TGTGCCAGCTCACCACCGTACAGGGCAAGGACGGCTTTCTTT. Its protein is CASSPPYRARTAFF.

This chain links TRBV29-1 with TRBJ1-5; a possible D gene is TRBD1 (6 bases). This CDR3 has 13 residues. Germline-derived CDR1 and CDR2 are SQVTM and ANQGSEA. Trimming removed 4 bases from V and 4 bases from J, with 11 bases in between. Here the CDR3 reads CSVVSGENQPQHF. The CDR3 region has the DNA TGCAGCGTTGTTTCAGGGGAGAATCAGCCCCAGCATTTT.

In this sample, this clonotype turned up a few times. The CDR3 sequence is CASSQKTSGGTDTQYF. The CDR3 DNA sequence: TGTGCCAGCAGCCAAAAGACTAGCGGGGGCACAGATACGCAGTATTTT. The V gene is TRBV4-2, the J gene TRBJ2-3; 11 bases agree with TRBD2. This CDR3 has 16 residues. With V trimmed by 2 bases and J by 1 base, 2 bases remained unmatched. CDR1 and CDR2 (germline): LGHNA, YNFKEQ.

Concerning this clonotype: A clone one base away is much larger, so this may be a read error. The gene calls are TRBV7-8 and TRBJ2-5, with TRBD1 matching over 11 bases. The DNA end is a closer match to TRBJ2-1, so the J assignment may be wrong. Germline CDR1 reads SGHVS; CDR2 reads FQNEAQ. The CDR3 runs to 16 residues. Written as DNA, the CDR3 is TGTGCCAGCAGCTTCCGCGGGACAGGGGGACAAGAGACCCAGTTCTTC. It specifies CASSFRGTGGQETQFF.

The rearrangement uses TRBV24-1 and TRBJ2-5; 10 bases agree with TRBD1. Matching the DNA end better, TRBJ2-7 makes the J call doubtful. Per the germline V gene, CDR1 is KGHDR and CDR2 is SFDVKD. There are 13 residues in the CDR3. In DNA, the CDR3 is TGTGCCACCAGTATCGGGACAGGGGCCGAGCAGTACTTC. Its protein product is CATSIGTGAEQYF.

This sequence joins TRBV29-1 and TRBJ1-2, with D unresolved. This CDR3 spans 14 amino acids. Germline V lookup: CDR1 SQVTM, CDR2 ANQGSEA. The V end lost 3 bases, the J end lost 7 bases, and 18 bases lay between the germline ends. CDR3 in DNA: TGCAGCGTTGAGATTAGTAGTTTGGATAGTGGCTACACCTTC. This codes for CSVEISSLDSGYTF. Combining the CDR3 with reference TRBV29-1 and TRBJ1-2 gives the whole variable domain SAVISQKPSRDICQRGTSLTIQCQVDSQVTMMFWYRQQPGQSLTLIATANQGSEATYESGFVIDKFPISRPNLTFSTLTVSNMSPEDSSIYLCSVEISSLDSGYTFGSGTRLTVV.

This clonotype was detected only a few times. The rearrangement uses TRBV2 and TRBJ2-7; no definite D call. Germline CDR1 and CDR2: SNHLY and FYNNEI. Trimming cost V 6 bases and J 3 bases, with 12 bases left between them. The CDR3 sequence is 13 residues long. CDR3 sequence (DNA): TGTGCCAGCAGGCACTACGTGGGCTACGAGCAGTACTTC. Translating it yields CASRHYVGYEQYF.

For this clonotype: Compared with germline, one end of the junction differs, possibly owing to a read error. This chain uses TRBV9 with TRBJ2-1, with unresolved D. CDR1 is SGDLS, CDR2 YYNGEE, per germline. This CDR3 is built from 13 residues. CDR3 residues: CASSVTSYKEQFF. CDR3 bases: TGTGCCAGCAGCGTCACTTCCTACAAGGAGCAGTTCTTC.

The sample holds a few counts of this clonotype. V and J are TRBV6-5 and TRBJ2-7; 11 bases map to TRBD2. In germline, CDR1 is MNHEY, CDR2 SVGAGI. CDR3 length: 16 residues. V lost 2 bases, J lost 3 bases, and 6 bases stayed unmatched. The CDR3 sequence is CASSYTGLAGLYEQYF. CDR3 nucleotide sequence: TGTGCCAGCAGTTACACCGGACTAGCGGGCCTCTACGAGCAGTACTTC.

The chain combines TRBV2 with TRBJ1-1; no definite D call. The V gene lost 8 bases and the J gene lost 11 bases, with 21 bases spanning the gap. The CDR3 totals 13 residues. CDR1 is SNHLY and CDR2 is FYNNEI in the germline V gene. The CDR3, as DNA: TGTGCCAGCGCCTCTGGTGGGGATTTAACGGCTTTCTTT. It translates to CASASGGDLTAFF.

A few counts support this clonotype. The CDR3: CATSDRGTEAFF. The CDR3 DNA follows: TGTGCCACCAGTGATCGGGGAACTGAAGCTTTCTTT. The chain joins TRBV24-1 to TRBJ1-1; D remains ambiguous. V lost 3 bases to trimming and J lost 5 bases, with 6 bases between them. Germline V gene data show CDR1 as KGHDR and CDR2 as SFDVKD. CDR3 length: 12 amino acids.

Comments on this clonotype: The junction differs from germline at one of its ends, possibly a read error. The chain is built from TRBV7-8 and TRBJ2-2; possible D gene TRBD2, 6 bases. The CDR3 contains 16 residues. Per germline, CDR1 SGHVS and CDR2 FQNEAQ. CDR3 DNA: TGTGCCAGCAGCCCTCTCCGGGGGTCGGGCACCAGGGAGCTGTTTTTT. Its translation: CASSPLRGSGTRELFF.